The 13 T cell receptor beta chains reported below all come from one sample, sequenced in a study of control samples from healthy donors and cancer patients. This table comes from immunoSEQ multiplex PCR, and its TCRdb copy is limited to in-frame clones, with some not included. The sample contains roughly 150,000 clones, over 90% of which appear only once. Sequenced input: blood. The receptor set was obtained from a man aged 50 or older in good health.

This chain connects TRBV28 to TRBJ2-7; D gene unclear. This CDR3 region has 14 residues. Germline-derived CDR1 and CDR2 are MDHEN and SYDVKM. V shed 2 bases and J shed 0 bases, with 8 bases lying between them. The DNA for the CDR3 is TGTGCCAGCAGTTTAAGCGCATACTCCTACGAGCAGTACTTC. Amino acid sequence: CASSLSAYSYEQYF.

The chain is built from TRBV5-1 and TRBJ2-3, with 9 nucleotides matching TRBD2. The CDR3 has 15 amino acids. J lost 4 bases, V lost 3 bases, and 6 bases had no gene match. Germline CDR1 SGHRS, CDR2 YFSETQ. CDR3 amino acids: CASSSVAGVSDTQYF. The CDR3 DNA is TGCGCCAGCAGCTCCGTAGCGGGAGTATCAGATACGCAGTATTTT.

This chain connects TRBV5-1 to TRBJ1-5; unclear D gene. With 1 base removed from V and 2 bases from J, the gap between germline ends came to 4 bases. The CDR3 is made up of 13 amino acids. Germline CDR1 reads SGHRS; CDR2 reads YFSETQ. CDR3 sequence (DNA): TGCGCCAGCAGCTTGAATGGCAATCAGCCCCAGCATTTT. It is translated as CASSLNGNQPQHF.

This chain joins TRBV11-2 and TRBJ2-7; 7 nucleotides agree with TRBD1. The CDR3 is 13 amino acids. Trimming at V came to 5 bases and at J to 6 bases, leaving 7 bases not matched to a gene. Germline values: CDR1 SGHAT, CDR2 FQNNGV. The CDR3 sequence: CASSVTGIREQYF. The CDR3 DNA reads TGTGCCAGCAGCGTGACAGGGATACGCGAGCAGTACTTC.

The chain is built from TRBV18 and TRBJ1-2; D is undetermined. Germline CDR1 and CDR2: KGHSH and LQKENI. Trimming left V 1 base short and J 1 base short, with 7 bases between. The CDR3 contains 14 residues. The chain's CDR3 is CASSPQGFNYGYTF. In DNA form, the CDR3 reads TGTGCCAGCTCACCACAGGGCTTTAACTATGGCTACACCTTC.

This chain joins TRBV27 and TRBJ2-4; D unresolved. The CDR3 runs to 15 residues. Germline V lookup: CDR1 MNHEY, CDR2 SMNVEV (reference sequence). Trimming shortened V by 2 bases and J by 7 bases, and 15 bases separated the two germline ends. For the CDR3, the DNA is TGTGCCAGCAGTTTAGATAGGTCAGCCTTTAACATTCAGTACTTC. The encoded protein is CASSLDRSAFNIQYF.

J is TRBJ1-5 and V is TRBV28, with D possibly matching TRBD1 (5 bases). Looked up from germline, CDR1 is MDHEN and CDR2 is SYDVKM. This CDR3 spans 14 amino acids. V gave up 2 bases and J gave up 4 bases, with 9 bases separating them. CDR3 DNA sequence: TGTGCCAGCAGTTTAGGGGGTAGTAATCAGCCCCAGCATTTT. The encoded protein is CASSLGGSNQPQHF.

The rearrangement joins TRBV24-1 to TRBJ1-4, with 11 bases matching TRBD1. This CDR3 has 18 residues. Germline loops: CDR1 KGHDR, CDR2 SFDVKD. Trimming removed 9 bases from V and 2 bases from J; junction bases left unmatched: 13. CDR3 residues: CATPGQGASFATNEKLFF. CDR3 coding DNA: TGTGCCACCCCTGGACAGGGGGCTTCTTTTGCGACTAATGAAAAACTGTTTTTT.

Written as DNA, the CDR3 is TGTGCCAGCAGCCCGGGACTAGCGGGCAACACCGGGGAGCTGTTTTTT. Its protein product is CASSPGLAGNTGELFF. This chain uses TRBV9 with TRBJ2-2; 12 nucleotides align to TRBD2. V dropped 4 bases and J dropped 2; count of bases not matched to a gene: 3. CDR1 is SGDLS and CDR2 is YYNGEE in the germline V gene. The CDR3 totals 16 residues.

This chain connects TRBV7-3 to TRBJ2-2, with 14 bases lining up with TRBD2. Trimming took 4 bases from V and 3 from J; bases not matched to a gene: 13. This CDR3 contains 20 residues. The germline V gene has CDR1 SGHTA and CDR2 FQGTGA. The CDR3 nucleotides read TGTGCCAGCAGCTCCTATCCGGGACTAGCGGGAGAAGGGGACACCGGGGAGCTGTTTTTT. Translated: CASSSYPGLAGEGDTGELFF. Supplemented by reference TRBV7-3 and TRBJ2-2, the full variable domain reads GAGVSQTPSNKVTEKGKYVELRCDPISGHTALYWYRQSLGQGPEFLIYFQGTGAADDSGLPNDRFFAVRPEGSVSTLKIQRTERGDSAVYLCASSSYPGLAGEGDTGELFFGEGSRLTVL.

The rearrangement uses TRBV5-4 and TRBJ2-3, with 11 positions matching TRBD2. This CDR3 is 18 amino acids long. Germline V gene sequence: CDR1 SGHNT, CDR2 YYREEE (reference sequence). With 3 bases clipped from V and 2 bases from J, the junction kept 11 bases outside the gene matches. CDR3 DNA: TGTGCCAGCAGCTCGGGATCTGGGACTAGCGGCCTCACAGATACGCAGTATTTT. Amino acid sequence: CASSSGSGTSGLTDTQYF.

CDR3 protein: CSASQRETEAFF. The CDR3 DNA is TGCAGTGCTAGTCAACGGGAGACTGAAGCTTTCTTT. The rearrangement uses TRBV20-1 and TRBJ1-1; no clear D gene. The CDR3 loop spans 12 amino acids. The V end was cut by 3 bases, the J end by 5 bases, with 10 bases between. CDR1 and CDR2 (germline): DFQATT, SNEGSKA (reference sequence).

The CDR3 DNA reads TGTGCCAGCAGTCCGGGACTAGCGACACAAGAGACCCAGTACTTC. It yields the protein CASSPGLATQETQYF. This rearrangement joins TRBV6-5 to TRBJ2-5; 10 nucleotides match TRBD2. Per germline, CDR1 MNHEY and CDR2 SVGAGI. Trimming at V came to 5 bases and at J to 2 bases, leaving 5 bases not matched to a gene. The CDR3 has 15 residues.